Each of the 3 T cell receptor beta chains below was sequenced from the same sample in a study of OX40 agonist ivuxolimab in advanced cancers. Here immunoSEQ multiplex PCR was the method, and the copy in TCRdb shows in-frame clones only, minus some. The table lists some 96,000 clones, about 91% of them singletons. The material was CD4+ or CD8+ T cells sorted from blood, obtained in a trial of the OX40 agonist ivuxolimab. These receptor sequences come from an adult with an advanced solid tumor such as melanoma, head and neck, liver or kidney cancer.

This clone was detected once. This sequence joins TRBV10-3 and TRBJ2-3; D ambiguous. The CDR3 covers 12 residues. Trimming removed 6 bases at V and 2 bases at J, with 6 bases between. The germline V gene encodes CDR1 ENHRY and CDR2 SYGVKD. The CDR3 region is CAIRGNTDTQYF. The CDR3 DNA follows: TGTGCCATCAGAGGGAACACAGATACGCAGTATTTT.

The rearrangement joins TRBV2 to TRBJ2-3; the D gene is possibly TRBD1 (5 bases). V was cut by 7 bases and J by 2 bases, with 22 bases left in between. The CDR3 is 17 residues long. The germline V gene encodes CDR1 SNHLY and CDR2 FYNNEI. CDR3 nucleotide sequence: TGTGCCAGCACGCCTGCCGTTAGGACATCACACACAGATACGCAGTATTTT. Its protein product is CASTPAVRTSHTDTQYF.

The rearrangement links TRBV28 to TRBJ2-5, with 7 bases that match TRBD1. The assigned J gene may be wrong: the sequence end matches TRBJ2-7 better. The CDR3 extends over 15 amino acids. CDR1 and CDR2 from the germline V gene are MDHEN and SYDVKM. For the CDR3, the DNA is TGTGCCAGCAGTTTTCGAGGGGGCAATGGCTACGAGCAGTACTTC. This gives the protein CASSFRGGNGYEQYF.